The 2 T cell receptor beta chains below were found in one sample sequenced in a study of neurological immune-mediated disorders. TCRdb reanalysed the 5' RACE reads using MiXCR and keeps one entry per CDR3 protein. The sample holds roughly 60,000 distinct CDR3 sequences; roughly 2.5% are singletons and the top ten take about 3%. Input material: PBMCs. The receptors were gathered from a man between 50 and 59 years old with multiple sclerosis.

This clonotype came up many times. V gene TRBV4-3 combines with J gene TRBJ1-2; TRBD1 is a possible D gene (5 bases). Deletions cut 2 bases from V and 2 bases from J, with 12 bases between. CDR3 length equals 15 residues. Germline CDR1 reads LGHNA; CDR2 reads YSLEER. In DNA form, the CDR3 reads TGCGCCAGCAGCCAAACTAGGGGAGGAAACTATGGCTACACCTTC. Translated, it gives CASSQTRGGNYGYTF.

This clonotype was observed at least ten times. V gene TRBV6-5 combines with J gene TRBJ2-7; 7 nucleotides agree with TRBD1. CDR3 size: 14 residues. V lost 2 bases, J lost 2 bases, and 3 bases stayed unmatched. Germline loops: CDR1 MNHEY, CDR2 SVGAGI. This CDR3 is CASSYDRDPYEQYF. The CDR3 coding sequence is TGTGCCAGCAGTTACGACAGGGACCCCTACGAGCAGTACTTC.